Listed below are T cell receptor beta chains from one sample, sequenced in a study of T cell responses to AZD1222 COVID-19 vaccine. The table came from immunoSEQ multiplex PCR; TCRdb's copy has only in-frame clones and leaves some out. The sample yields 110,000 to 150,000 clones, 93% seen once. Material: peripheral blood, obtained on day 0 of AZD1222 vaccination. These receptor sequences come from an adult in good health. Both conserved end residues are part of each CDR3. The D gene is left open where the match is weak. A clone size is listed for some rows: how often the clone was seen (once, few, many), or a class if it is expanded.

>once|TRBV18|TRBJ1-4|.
CASSLGTGDEKLFF
TGTGCCAGCTCACTTGGGACCGGAGATGAAAAACTGTTTTTT
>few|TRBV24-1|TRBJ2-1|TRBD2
CATSEPGTREQFF
TGTGCCACCAGTGAGCCCGGGACTAGAGAGCAGTTCTTC
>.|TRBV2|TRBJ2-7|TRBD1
CASIPDRGSLEQYF
TGTGCCAGCATCCCGGACAGGGGCTCTCTCGAGCAGTACTTC
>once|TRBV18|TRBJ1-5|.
CASSPSPTAVQPQHF
TGTGCCAGCTCACCATCCCCGACTGCGGTTCAGCCCCAGCATTTT
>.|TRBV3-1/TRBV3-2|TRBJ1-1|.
CASSQSGTHTEAFF
TGTGCCAGCAGCCAAAGTGGGACCCACACTGAAGCTTTCTTT
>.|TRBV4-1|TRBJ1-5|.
CASSQVSGISNQPQHF
TGCGCCAGCAGCCAAGTATCGGGCATTTCCAATCAGCCCCAGCATTTT
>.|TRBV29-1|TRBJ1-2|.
CSVGDNYGYTF
TGCAGCGTAGGGGACAACTATGGCTACACCTTC
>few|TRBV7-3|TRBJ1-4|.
CASSLTPGGSEAEKLFF
TGTGCCAGCAGCTTAACCCCGGGGGGTAGCGAAGCCGAAAAACTGTTTTTT
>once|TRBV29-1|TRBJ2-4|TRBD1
CSVEDTPGQGDGDIQYF
TGCAGCGTTGAAGACACCCCGGGACAGGGAGATGGGGACATTCAGTACTTC
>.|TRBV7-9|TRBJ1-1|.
CASSLGGENTEAFF
TGTGCCAGCAGCTTAGGGGGGGAGAACACTGAAGCTTTCTTT
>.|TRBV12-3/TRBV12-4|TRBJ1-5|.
CASSRTVSQPQHF
TGTGCCAGCAGTCGGACAGTCAGTCAGCCCCAGCATTTT
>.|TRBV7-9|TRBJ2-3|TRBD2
CASSLVSGARADTQYF
TGTGCCAGCAGCTTAGTGAGCGGGGCAAGGGCAGATACGCAGTATTTT
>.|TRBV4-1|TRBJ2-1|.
CASSRTGLKDEQFF
TGCGCCAGCAGCCGCACAGGGTTAAAGGATGAGCAGTTCTTC
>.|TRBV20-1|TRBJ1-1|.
CSARDRAAIF
TGCAGTGCTCGGGACCGGGCAGCGATCTTT
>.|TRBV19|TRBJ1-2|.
CASRTEEGYGYTF
TGTGCCAGTAGGACCGAGGAGGGTTATGGCTACACCTTC
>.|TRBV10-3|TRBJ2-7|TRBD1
CAISERTGGEQYF
TGTGCCATCAGTGAAAGAACAGGGGGCGAGCAGTACTTC
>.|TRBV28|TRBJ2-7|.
CASSPPSTSYEQYF
TGTGCCAGCAGTCCCCCAAGTACCTCCTACGAGCAGTACTTC